Listed below are T cell receptor beta chains from one sample, sequenced in a study of cytomegalovirus exposure and HLA in healthy donors. Clones were sequenced by immunoSEQ multiplex PCR, and TCRdb holds only the in-frame ones, with some missing. The profile shows 200,000 or so clones, approximately 79% of them singletons. The sample taken for sequencing was PBMCs. Receptors originate from a man aged 40-50 years in good health and CMV-seropositive. Each CDR3 is given with its conserved first and last residue. D genes are given only for firm matches. Some rows mark clone size as missing; the rest say once, few, many or name a class of expanded clone.

-	TRBV2	TRBD1	TRBJ1-1	TGTGCCAGCAGTGAAGCGGGACAGGGGAACACTGAAGCTTTCTTT	CASSEAGQGNTEAFF
-	TRBV7-6	TRBD2	TRBJ2-2	TGTGCCAGCAGCCCCGAGGAGAGCGGGGGGGCCGGCACCGGGGAGCTGTTTTTT	CASSPEESGGAGTGELFF
-	TRBV6-1	-	TRBJ2-7	TGTGCCAGCAGTGAACAGGAAGCCTACGAGCAGTACTTC	CASSEQEAYEQYF
-	TRBV4-1	TRBD2	TRBJ2-7	TGCGCCAGCAGCCAGCGAGCGGGGACTCTCTACGAGCAGTACTTC	CASSQRAGTLYEQYF
-	TRBV19	TRBD1	TRBJ1-2	TGTGCCAGTAGTATCCCAGGGGGAAGCTATGGCTACACCTTC	CASSIPGGSYGYTF
-	TRBV6-4	TRBD2	TRBJ2-1	TGTGCCAGCAGGGATAGCGGGGGTATCGGGAATGAGCAGTTCTTC	CASRDSGGIGNEQFF
few	TRBV5-6	-	TRBJ2-5	TGTGCCAGCAGCTTGGGGACTTACCAAGAGACCCAGTACTTC	CASSLGTYQETQYF
-	TRBV18	-	TRBJ1-5	TGTGCCAGCTCACGTATCAATCAGCCCCAGCATTTT	CASSRINQPQHF
-	TRBV4-1	-	TRBJ2-7	TGCGCCAGCAGCCAAGTGGGACCAGGGGACACCTACGAGCAGTACTTC	CASSQVGPGDTYEQYF
few	TRBV9	TRBD1	TRBJ2-1	TGTGCCAGCAGCGCGGGACAGGAGTACAATGAGCAGTTCTTC	CASSAGQEYNEQFF
-	TRBV13	-	TRBJ1-1	TGTGCCAGCAGCTTAGTAACCAGGGACACTGAAGCTTTCTTT	CASSLVTRDTEAFF
-	TRBV19	TRBD1	TRBJ2-1	TGTGCCAGTAGTGTGGGACAGAACAATGAGCAGTTCTTC	CASSVGQNNEQFF
-	TRBV7-3	-	TRBJ1-2	TGTGCCAGCAGCTCTAACGGACAGTCACCCACCTTC	CASSSNGQSPTF
-	TRBV7-7	-	TRBJ2-5	TGTGCTAGCAGCTTAGAGTCGACAGCTATAACGGAGACCCAGTACTTC	CASSLESTAITETQYF
few	TRBV9	-	TRBJ2-5	TGTGCCAGCAGCGTAGAGGCCAGGGGAGTGGGGCAAGAGACCCAGTACTTC	CASSVEARGVGQETQYF
-	TRBV5-6	-	TRBJ1-1	TGTGCCAGCAGCTTTCGGGGTAGCGGGGAGAACACTGAAGCTTTCTTT	CASSFRGSGENTEAFF
-	TRBV4-1	-	TRBJ1-5	TGCGCCAGCAGCCAAGATTACAGGGTTGACAATCAGCCCCAGCATTTT	CASSQDYRVDNQPQHF
-	TRBV30	TRBD1	TRBJ1-5	TGTGCCTGGAGTCCCGGACAGGGTGGCCAGCCCCAGCATTTT	CAWSPGQGGQPQHF
-	TRBV9	-	TRBJ2-1	TGTGCCAGCAGCGTAGTCGGGGGTTACAATGAGCAGTTCTTC	CASSVVGGYNEQFF
few	TRBV29-1	-	TRBJ2-7	TGCAGCGTTGAAGATAGGAGCGACGAGCAGTACTTC	CSVEDRSDEQYF
once	TRBV5-1	-	TRBJ1-3	TGCGCCAGCAGCTTCGACACGGCAAACACCATATATTTT	CASSFDTANTIYF
-	TRBV10-3	TRBD2	TRBJ2-5	TGTGCCACAGGGACTAGCGGGGGGTCGCAAGAGACCCAGTACTTC	CATGTSGGSQETQYF
-	TRBV5-1	TRBD1	TRBJ2-1	TGCGCCAGCAGCCCCCCGGGACAGATCTACAATGAGCAGTTCTTC	CASSPPGQIYNEQFF
once	TRBV2	TRBD1	TRBJ1-1	TGTGCCAGCAGGTCGGGACAGGTTGACACTGAAGCTTTCTTT	CASRSGQVDTEAFF
-	TRBV7-9	TRBD1	TRBJ2-7	TGTGCCAGCAGCAAATATGACAGGGGACGCGAGCAGTACTTC	CASSKYDRGREQYF
-	TRBV4-3	TRBD2	TRBJ2-5	TGCGCCAGCAGCCAAGATCGACTAGCCGGGGAGACCCAGTACTTC	CASSQDRLAGETQYF
-	TRBV27	-	TRBJ1-1	TGTGCCACCCGGGACACCTTGAACACTGAAGCTTTCTTT	CATRDTLNTEAFF
-	TRBV4-3	-	TRBJ1-1	TGCGCCAGCAGCCAAGATTCCGGCAGGGGCACTGAAGCTTTCTTT	CASSQDSGRGTEAFF
-	TRBV28	-	TRBJ1-1	TGTGCCAGCAGTAGGAGGGGTGAAGCTTTCTTT	CASSRRGEAFF
few	TRBV28	-	TRBJ1-1	TGTGCCAGCAGTTTAAGCGGGGTCAGCACTGAAGCTTTCTTT	CASSLSGVSTEAFF
-	TRBV7-3	-	TRBJ1-3	TGTGCCAGCTCCGGTGGGCCTGGAAACACCATATATTTT	CASSGGPGNTIYF
-	TRBV19	TRBD2	TRBJ2-1	TGTGCCAGTAGTCCGGAGACTAGCGGGGCCTACAATGAGCAGTTCTTC	CASSPETSGAYNEQFF
-	TRBV28	-	TRBJ2-7	TGTGCCAGCAAGTCGTTGCCAGGGTCGTCCTACGAGCAGTACTTC	CASKSLPGSSYEQYF